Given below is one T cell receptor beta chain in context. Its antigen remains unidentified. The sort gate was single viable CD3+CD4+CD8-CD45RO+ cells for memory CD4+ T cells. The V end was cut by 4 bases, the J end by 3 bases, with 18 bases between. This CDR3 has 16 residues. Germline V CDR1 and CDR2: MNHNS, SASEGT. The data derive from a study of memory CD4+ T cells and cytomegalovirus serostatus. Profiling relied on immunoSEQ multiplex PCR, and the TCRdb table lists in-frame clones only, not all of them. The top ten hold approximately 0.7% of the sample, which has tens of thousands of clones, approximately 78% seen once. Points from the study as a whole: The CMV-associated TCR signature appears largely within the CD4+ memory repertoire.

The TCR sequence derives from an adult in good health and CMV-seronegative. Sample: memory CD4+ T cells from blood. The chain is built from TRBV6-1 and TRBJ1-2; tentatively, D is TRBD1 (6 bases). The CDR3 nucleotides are TGTGCCAGCAGTGGCGGGCGGGACACTCTGCACTATGGCTACACCTTC. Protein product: CASSGGRDTLHYGYTF.